These 10 T cell receptor beta chains were all obtained from the same sample, sequenced in a study of technical replicates of blood from several donors. The table came from immunoSEQ multiplex PCR; TCRdb's copy has only in-frame clones and leaves some out. Of tens of thousands of clones in the sample, 85% to 90% were seen once. The specimen was PBMCs. These receptors all stem from a human donor in good health. Some clones in this sample may be carry-over from other donors' samples.

This chain uses TRBV2 with TRBJ2-5, with TRBD2 identical over 8 bases. The CDR3 runs to 14 residues. J was trimmed by 2 bases and V by 8 bases; bases with no gene match: 7. CDR1 is SNHLY, CDR2 FYNNEI, per germline. CDR3 in amino acids: CASGAERGQETQYF. The CDR3 DNA reads as TGTGCCAGCGGGGCGGAGCGGGGGCAAGAGACCCAGTACTTC.

V gene TRBV14 combines with J gene TRBJ2-7; 7 positions match TRBD1. Germline CDR1 reads SGHDN; CDR2 reads FVKESK. J was trimmed by 2 bases and V by 4 bases; bases with no gene match: 8. There are 15 residues in the CDR3. CDR3 coding DNA: TGTGCCAGCAGCCGAGTTGGGACAGCTACCTACGAGCAGTACTTC. It translates to CASSRVGTATYEQYF.

The chain links TRBV5-1 to TRBJ2-7; D is possibly TRBD1 (5 bases). Germline V lookup: CDR1 SGHRS, CDR2 YFSETQ. V was pared by 0 bases and J by 2 bases, with 6 bases between. The CDR3 has 13 amino acids. CDR3 residues: CASSLDRPYEQYF. The DNA of the CDR3 is TGCGCCAGCAGCTTGGACAGGCCCTACGAGCAGTACTTC. Using reference TRBV5-1 and TRBJ2-7 for the parts outside the CDR3, the full variable domain is KAGVTQTPRYLIKTRGQQVTLSCSPISGHRSVSWYQQTPGQGLQFLFEYFSETQRNKGNFPGRFSGRQFSNSRSEMNVSTLELGDSALYLCASSLDRPYEQYFGPGTRLTVT.

The V gene is TRBV27, the J gene TRBJ2-3, with D tentatively TRBD2 (5 bases). Germline CDR1 and CDR2: MNHEY and SMNVEV (reference sequence). V was pared by 2 bases and J by 1 base, with 10 bases between. CDR3 length: 15 residues. Here the CDR3 reads CASSLRTGRTDTQYF. CDR3 nucleotide sequence: TGTGCCAGCAGTTTAAGGACTGGGCGCACAGATACGCAGTATTTT.

The chain carries TRBV5-7 and TRBJ2-3, with 7 bases matching TRBD2. TRBV5-7 is an ORF for which the function is uncertain. V was clipped by 7 bases and J by 1 base; unmatched bases: 9. The length of the CDR3 is 15 residues. CDR3 protein: CASRGRGAGTDTQYF. The DNA of the CDR3 is TGTGCCAGCCGAGGGAGGGGTGCGGGCACAGATACGCAGTATTTT.

V is TRBV7-9 and J is TRBJ1-2; no clear D. V lost 4 bases and J 2 bases, leaving 8 bases between the germline ends. CDR1 and CDR2 from the germline V gene are SEHNR and FQNEAQ (reference sequence). This CDR3 has 13 amino acids. For the CDR3, the DNA is TGTGCCAGCAGCTCTCGGGGAAACTATGGCTACACCTTC. It codes for CASSSRGNYGYTF.

This chain links TRBV5-6 with TRBJ1-1, with a tentative D call TRBD1 (6 bases). The CDR3 totals 15 residues. V dropped 4 bases and J dropped 5 bases, with 18 bases sitting between them. Germline loops: CDR1 SGHDT, CDR2 YYEEEE. CDR3 DNA sequence: TGTGCCAGCAGCCCCGTACAGGGAATGGAGACTGAAGCTTTCTTT. Its translation is CASSPVQGMETEAFF.

The rearrangement joins TRBV5-6 to TRBJ1-2; D gene uncertain. CDR3 length: 17 amino acids. The V end was cut by 4 bases, the J end by 1 base, with 20 bases between. The germline V gene has CDR1 SGHDT and CDR2 YYEEEE. The chain's CDR3 is CASSLGSITLVNYGYTF. The CDR3 DNA sequence: TGTGCCAGCAGCCTAGGATCTATAACCCTGGTTAACTATGGCTACACCTTC.

In DNA, the CDR3 is TGCAGTGCAACCAGGAACACTGAAGCTTTCTTT. Translated: CSATRNTEAFF. This chain connects TRBV20-1 to TRBJ1-1; no clear D gene. The V end was cut by 6 bases, the J end by 1 base, with 6 bases between. CDR1 and CDR2 from the germline V gene are DFQATT and SNEGSKA (reference sequence). There are 11 residues in the CDR3.

The chain joins TRBV29-1 to TRBJ2-7, with 8 positions matching TRBD1. The trim removed 6 bases at V and 5 bases at J, leaving 3 bases unmatched. The germline V gene encodes CDR1 SQVTM and CDR2 ANQGSEA. The CDR3 length is 11 residues. CDR3 DNA: TGCAGCGTACCAGGGGGCCACGAGCAGTACTTC. It yields the protein CSVPGGHEQYF.